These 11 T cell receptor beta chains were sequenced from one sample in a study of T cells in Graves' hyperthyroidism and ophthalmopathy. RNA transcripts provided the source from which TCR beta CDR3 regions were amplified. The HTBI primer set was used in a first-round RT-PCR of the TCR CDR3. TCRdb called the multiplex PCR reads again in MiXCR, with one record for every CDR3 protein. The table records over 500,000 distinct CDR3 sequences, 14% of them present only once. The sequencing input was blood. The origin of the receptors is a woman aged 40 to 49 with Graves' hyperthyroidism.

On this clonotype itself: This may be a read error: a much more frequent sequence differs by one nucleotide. The CDR3 here is CASTLKTQGRGDTGEPFF. The CDR3 DNA reads TGTGCCAGCACCCTTAAAACACAGGGGAGAGGCGACACCGGGGAGCCGTTTTTT. This sequence joins TRBV7-8 and TRBJ2-2; the match to TRBD1 covers 7 bases. Germline CDR1 reads SGHVS; CDR2 reads FQNEAQ. This CDR3 comprises 18 residues.

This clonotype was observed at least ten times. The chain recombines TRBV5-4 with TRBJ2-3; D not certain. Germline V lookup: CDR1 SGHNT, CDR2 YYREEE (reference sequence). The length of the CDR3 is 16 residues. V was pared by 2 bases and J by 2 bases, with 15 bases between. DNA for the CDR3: TGTGCCAGCAGCTTAGAGCAGGAAACACCCACAGATACGCAGTATTTT. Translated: CASSLEQETPTDTQYF.

Here the CDR3 reads CASSPTGTDPARGTQYF. CDR3 sequence (DNA): TGTGCCAGCTCACCGACCGGGACGGATCCAGCGCGGGGGACCCAGTACTTC. The rearrangement links TRBV18 to TRBJ2-5, with D maybe TRBD2 (6 bases). The germline V gene has CDR1 KGHSH and CDR2 LQKENI. The CDR3 has 17 amino acids. The V gene lost 3 bases and the J gene lost 7 bases, with 24 bases spanning the gap.

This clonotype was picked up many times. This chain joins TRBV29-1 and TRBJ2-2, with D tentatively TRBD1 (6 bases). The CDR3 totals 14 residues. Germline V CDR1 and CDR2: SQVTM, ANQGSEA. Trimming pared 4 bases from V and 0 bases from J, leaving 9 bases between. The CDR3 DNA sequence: TGCAGCGTTGCCAGGGGCGCGAACACCGGGGAGCTGTTTTTT. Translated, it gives CSVARGANTGELFF.

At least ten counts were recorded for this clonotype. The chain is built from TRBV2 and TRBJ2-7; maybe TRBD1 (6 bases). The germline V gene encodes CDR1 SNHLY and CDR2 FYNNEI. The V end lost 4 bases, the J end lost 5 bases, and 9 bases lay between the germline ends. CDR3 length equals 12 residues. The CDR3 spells CASSAQGDEQYF. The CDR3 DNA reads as TGTGCCAGCAGTGCACAGGGTGACGAGCAGTACTTC.

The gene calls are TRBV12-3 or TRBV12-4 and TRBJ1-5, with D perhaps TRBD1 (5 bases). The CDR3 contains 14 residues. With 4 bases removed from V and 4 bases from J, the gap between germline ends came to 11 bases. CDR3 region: CASSSPDKNQPQHF. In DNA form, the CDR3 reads TGTGCCAGCAGTTCTCCGGACAAAAATCAGCCCCAGCATTTT.

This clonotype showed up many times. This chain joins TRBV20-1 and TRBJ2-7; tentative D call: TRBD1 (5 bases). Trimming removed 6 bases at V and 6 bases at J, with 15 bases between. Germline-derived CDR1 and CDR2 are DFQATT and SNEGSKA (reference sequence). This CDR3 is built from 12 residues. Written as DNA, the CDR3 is TGCAGTGCAACCCCACAGGTCTCCGAGCAGTACTTC. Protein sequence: CSATPQVSEQYF.

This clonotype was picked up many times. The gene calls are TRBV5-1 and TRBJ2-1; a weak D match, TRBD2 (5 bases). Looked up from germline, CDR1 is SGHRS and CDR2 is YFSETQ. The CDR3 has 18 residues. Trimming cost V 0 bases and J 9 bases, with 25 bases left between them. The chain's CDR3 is CASSLEVRGQGGLGEQFF. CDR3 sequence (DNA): TGCGCCAGCAGCTTGGAGGTCCGAGGGCAAGGAGGATTGGGTGAGCAGTTCTTC.

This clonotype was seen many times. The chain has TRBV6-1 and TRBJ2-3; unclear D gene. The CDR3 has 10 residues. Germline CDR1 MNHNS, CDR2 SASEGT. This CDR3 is CAEGKDTQYF. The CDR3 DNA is TGTGCAGAAGGGAAAGATACGCAGTATTTT.

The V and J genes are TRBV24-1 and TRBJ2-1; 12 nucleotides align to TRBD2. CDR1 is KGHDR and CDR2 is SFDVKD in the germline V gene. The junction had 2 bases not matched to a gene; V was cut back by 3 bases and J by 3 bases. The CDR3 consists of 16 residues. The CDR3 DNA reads TGTGCCACCAGTGATCAGACTAGCGGGAGCTACAATGAGCAGTTCTTC. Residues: CATSDQTSGSYNEQFF.

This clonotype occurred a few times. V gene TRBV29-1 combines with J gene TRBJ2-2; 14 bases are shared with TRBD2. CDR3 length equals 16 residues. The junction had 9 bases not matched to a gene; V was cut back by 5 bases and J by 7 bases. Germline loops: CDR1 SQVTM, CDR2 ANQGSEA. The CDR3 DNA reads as TGCAGCGTTACCCCGGGACTAGCGGGAGACGGCGGGGAGCTGTTTTTT. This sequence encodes CSVTPGLAGDGGELFF.